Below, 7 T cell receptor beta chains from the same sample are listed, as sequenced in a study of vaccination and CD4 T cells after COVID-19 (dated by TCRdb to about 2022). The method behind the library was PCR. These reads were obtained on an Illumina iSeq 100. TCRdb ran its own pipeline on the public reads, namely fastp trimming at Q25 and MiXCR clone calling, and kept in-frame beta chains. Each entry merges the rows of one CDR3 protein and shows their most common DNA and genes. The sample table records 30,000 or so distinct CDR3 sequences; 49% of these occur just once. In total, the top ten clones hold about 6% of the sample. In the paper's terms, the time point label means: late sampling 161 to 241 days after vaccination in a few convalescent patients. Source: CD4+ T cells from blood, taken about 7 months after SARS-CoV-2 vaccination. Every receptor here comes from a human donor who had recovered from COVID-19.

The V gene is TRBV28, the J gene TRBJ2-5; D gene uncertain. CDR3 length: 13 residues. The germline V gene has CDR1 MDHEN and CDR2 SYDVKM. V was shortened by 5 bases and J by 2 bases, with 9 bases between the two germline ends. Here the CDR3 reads CASSIRLQETQYF. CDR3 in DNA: TGTGCCAGCAGTATTAGACTTCAAGAGACCCAGTACTTC.

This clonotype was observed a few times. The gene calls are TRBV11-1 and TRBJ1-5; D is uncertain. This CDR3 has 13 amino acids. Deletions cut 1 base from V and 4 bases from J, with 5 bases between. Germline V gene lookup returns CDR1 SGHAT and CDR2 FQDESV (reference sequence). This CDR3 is CASSLDRNQPQHF. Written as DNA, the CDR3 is TGTGCCAGCAGCTTAGATCGGAATCAGCCCCAGCATTTT.

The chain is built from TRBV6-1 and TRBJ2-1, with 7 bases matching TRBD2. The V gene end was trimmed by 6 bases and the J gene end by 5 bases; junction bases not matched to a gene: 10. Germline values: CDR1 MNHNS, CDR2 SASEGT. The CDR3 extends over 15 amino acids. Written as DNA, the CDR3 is TGTGCCAGCAGCCCCATGCTAGCGGCTAACAATGAGCAGTTCTTC. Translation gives CASSPMLAANNEQFF.

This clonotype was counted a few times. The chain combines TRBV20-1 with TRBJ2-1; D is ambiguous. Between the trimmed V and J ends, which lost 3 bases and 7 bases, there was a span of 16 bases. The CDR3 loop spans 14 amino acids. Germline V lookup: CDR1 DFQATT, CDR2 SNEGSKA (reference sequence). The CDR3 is CSASGPNPINEQFF. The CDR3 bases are TGCAGTGCTAGTGGGCCAAATCCAATAAATGAGCAGTTCTTC.

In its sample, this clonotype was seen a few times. CDR3 protein: CASSEAANQPQHF. The CDR3 DNA follows: TGTGCCAGCAGTGAAGCCGCGAATCAGCCCCAGCATTTT. The rearrangement joins TRBV6-1 to TRBJ1-5; D uncertain. Germline V CDR1 and CDR2: MNHNS, SASEGT. Trimming took 0 bases from V and 4 from J, leaving 4 bases between them. This CDR3 is 13 amino acids long.

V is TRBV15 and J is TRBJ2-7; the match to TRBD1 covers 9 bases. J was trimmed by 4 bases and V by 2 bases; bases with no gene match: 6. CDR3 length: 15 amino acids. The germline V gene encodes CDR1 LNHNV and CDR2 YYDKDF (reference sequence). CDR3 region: CATSRTGTGIYEQYF. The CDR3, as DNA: TGTGCCACCAGCAGAACCGGGACAGGGATATACGAGCAGTACTTC.

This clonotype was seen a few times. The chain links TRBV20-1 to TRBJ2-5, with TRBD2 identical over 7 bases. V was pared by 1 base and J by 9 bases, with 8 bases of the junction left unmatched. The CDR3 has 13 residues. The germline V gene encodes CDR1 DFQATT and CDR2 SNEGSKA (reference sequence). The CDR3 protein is CSARGREERAQYF. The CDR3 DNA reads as TGCAGTGCTAGAGGACGGGAGGAGAGGGCCCAGTACTTC.